Following are 2 T cell receptor beta chains from one sample sequenced in a study of CD8+ T cells in alopecia areata. RNA extraction and reverse transcription yielded cDNA as sequencing template. TCRdb keeps only in-frame clones here, not all; method: immunoSEQ multiplex PCR. The data hold approximately 110,000 clones, with roughly 56% observed a single time. The treatment is: oral pan-JAK inhibitor, 5-10 mg twice daily. This sample comprised CD4+ T cells sorted from blood, obtained at week 24, from a patient treated with tofacitinib. These receptors were obtained from a human donor with alopecia areata.

This clone was detected only once. The V and J genes are TRBV7-9 and TRBJ2-1; 7 bases align to TRBD1. This CDR3 is 13 amino acids long. V dropped 3 bases and J dropped 7; count of bases not matched to a gene: 3. Germline V lookup: CDR1 SEHNR, CDR2 FQNEAQ (reference sequence). CDR3 residues: CASSFDRANEQFF. The CDR3 nucleotides read TGTGCCAGCAGCTTCGACAGGGCAAATGAGCAGTTCTTC.

About this clone itself: One end of the junction fails to match germline, which may point to a read error. The rearrangement uses TRBV5-6 and TRBJ1-2, with D perhaps matching TRBD1 (5 bases). Germline V CDR1 and CDR2: SGHDT, YYEEEE. The CDR3 has 13 amino acids. This chain's CDR3 is CASSTLPPRGHHF. The CDR3 DNA sequence: TGTGCCAGCAGCACCCTCCCCCCACGGGGCCATCACTTC.